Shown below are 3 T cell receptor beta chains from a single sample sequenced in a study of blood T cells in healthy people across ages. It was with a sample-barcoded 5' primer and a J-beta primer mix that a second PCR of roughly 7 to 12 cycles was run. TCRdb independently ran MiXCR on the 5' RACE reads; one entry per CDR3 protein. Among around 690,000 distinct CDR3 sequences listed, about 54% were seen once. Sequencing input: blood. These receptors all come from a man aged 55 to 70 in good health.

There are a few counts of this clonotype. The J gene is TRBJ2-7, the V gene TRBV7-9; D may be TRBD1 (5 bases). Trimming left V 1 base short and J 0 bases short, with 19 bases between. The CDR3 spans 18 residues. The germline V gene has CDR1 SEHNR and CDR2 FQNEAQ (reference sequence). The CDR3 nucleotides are TGTGCCAGCAGCTTAGTTAGGGGAACTGGGCGGAGCTCCTACGAGCAGTACTTC. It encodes CASSLVRGTGRSSYEQYF. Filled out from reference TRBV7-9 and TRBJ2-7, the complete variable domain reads DTGVSQNPRHKITKRGQNVTFRCDPISEHNRLYWYRQTLGQGPEFLTYFQNEAQLEKSRLLSDRFSAERPKGSFSTLEIQRTEQGDSAMYLCASSLVRGTGRSSYEQYFGPGTRLTVT.

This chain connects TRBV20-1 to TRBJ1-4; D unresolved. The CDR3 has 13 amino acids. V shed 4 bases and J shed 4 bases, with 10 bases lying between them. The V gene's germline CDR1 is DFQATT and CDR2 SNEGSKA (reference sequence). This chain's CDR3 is CSATAQINEKLFF. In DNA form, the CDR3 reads TGCAGTGCTACGGCACAGATTAATGAAAAACTGTTTTTT.

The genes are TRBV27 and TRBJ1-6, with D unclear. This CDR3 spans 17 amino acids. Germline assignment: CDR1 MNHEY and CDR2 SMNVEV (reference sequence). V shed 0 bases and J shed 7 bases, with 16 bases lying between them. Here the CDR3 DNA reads TGTGCCAGCAGTTTATCGTGGCCGACCGTTCTAAATTCACCCCTCCACTTT. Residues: CASSLSWPTVLNSPLHF.